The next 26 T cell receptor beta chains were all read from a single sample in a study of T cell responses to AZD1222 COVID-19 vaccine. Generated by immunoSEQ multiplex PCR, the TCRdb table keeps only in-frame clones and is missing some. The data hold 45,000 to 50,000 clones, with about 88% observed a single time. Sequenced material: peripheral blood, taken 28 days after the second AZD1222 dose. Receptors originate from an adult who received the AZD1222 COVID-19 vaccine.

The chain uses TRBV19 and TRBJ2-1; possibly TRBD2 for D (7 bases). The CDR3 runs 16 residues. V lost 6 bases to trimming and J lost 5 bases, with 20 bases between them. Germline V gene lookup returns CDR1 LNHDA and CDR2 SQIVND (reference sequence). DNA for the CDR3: TGTGCCAGTAGCCCTTTAGGGGGAGGGATAAACAATGAGCAGTTCTTC. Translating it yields CASSPLGGGINNEQFF.

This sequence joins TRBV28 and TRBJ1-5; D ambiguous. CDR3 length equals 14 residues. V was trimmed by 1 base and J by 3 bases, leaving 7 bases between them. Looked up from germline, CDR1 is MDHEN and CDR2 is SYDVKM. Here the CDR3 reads CASSLSSLNQPQHF. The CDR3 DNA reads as TGTGCCAGCAGTTTATCGTCCCTCAATCAGCCCCAGCATTTT.

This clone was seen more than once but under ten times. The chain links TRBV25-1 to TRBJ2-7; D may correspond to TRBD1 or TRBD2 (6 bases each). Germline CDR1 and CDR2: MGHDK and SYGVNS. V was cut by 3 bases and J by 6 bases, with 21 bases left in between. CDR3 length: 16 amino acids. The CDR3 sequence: CASSDIGGTQKSEQYF. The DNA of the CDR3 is TGTGCCAGCAGTGATATAGGGGGGACCCAAAAAAGCGAGCAGTACTTC.

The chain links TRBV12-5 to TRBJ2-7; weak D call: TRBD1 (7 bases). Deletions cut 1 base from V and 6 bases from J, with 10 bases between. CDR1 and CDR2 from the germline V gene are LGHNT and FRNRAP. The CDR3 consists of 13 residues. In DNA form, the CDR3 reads TGTGCTAGTGGTTTGGGACAGGGAGGCGAGCAGTACTTC. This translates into CASGLGQGGEQYF.

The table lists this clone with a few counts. CDR3 sequence reads: CASSRTSGGTDTQYF. The CDR3 DNA reads as TGTGCCAGCAGCCGGACTAGCGGGGGCACAGATACGCAGTATTTT. The V call is TRBV6-4, the J call TRBJ2-3, with TRBD2 matching over 12 bases. Trimming at V came to 6 bases and at J to 1 base, leaving 2 bases not matched to a gene. CDR1 MRHNA and CDR2 SNTAGT come from the germline V gene. This CDR3 is 15 amino acids long.

The CDR3: CSVPAGGVNEQFF. The CDR3 coding sequence is TGCAGCGTCCCAGCGGGGGGGGTAAATGAGCAGTTCTTC. The chain combines TRBV29-1 with TRBJ2-1; the match to TRBD2 covers 10 bases. Germline V gene sequence: CDR1 SQVTM, CDR2 ANQGSEA. CDR3 length equals 13 residues. J was trimmed by 7 bases and V by 6 bases; bases with no gene match: 6.

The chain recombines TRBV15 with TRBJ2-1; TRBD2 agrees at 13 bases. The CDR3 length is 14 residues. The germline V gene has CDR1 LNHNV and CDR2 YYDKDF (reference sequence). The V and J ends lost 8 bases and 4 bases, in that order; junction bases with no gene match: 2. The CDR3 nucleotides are TGTGCCACCGGGACTAGCGGGAAATACAATGAGCAGTTCTTC. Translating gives CATGTSGKYNEQFF.

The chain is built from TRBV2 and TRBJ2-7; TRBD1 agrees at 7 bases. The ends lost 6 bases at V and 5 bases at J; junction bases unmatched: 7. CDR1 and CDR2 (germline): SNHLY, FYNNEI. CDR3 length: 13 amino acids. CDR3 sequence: CASRKDRDHEQYF. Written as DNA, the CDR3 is TGTGCCAGCAGAAAAGACAGGGATCACGAGCAGTACTTC.

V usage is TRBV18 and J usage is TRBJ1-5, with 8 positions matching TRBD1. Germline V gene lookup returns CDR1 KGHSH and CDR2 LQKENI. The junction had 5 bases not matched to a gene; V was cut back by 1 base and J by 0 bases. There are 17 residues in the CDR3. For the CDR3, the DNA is TGTGCCAGCTCACCACGTAGGACAGGGTATAGCAATCAGCCCCAGCATTTT. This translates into CASSPRRTGYSNQPQHF. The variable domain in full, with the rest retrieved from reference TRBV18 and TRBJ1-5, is NAGVMQNPRHLVRRRGQEARLRCSPMKGHSHVYWYRQLPEEGLKFMVYLQKENIIDESGMPKERFSAEFPKEGPSILRIQQVVRGDSAAYFCASSPRRTGYSNQPQHFGDGTRLSIL.

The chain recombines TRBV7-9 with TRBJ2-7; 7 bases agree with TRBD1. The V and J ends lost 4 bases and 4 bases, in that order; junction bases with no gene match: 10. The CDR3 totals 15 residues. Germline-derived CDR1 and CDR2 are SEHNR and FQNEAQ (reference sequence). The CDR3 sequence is CASSSQDRPRYEQYF. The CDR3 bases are TGTGCCAGCAGCTCGCAGGACAGGCCTAGATACGAGCAGTACTTC.

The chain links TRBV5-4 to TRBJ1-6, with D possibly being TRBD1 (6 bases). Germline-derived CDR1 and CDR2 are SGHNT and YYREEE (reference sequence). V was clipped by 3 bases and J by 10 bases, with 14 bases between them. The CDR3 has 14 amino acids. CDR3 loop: CASSSTGSRSPLHF. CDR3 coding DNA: TGTGCCAGCAGCTCTACAGGGTCAAGGTCACCCCTCCACTTT.

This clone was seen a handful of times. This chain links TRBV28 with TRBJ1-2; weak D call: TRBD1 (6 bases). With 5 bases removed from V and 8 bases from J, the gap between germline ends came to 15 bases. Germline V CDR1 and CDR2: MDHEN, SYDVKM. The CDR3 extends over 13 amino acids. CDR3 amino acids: CASSNAGVPGYTF. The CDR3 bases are TGTGCCAGCAGTAATGCAGGGGTTCCGGGCTACACCTTC.

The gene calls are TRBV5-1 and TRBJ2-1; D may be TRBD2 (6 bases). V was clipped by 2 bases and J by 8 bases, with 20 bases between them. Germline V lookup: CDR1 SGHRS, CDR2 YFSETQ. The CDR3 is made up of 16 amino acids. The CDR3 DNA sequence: TGCGCCAGCAGCTTCACCGGGACTGGGAGTGGAGATGAGCAGTTCTTC. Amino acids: CASSFTGTGSGDEQFF. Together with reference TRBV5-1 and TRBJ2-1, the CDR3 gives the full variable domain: KAGVTQTPRYLIKTRGQQVTLSCSPISGHRSVSWYQQTPGQGLQFLFEYFSETQRNKGNFPGRFSGRQFSNSRSEMNVSTLELGDSALYLCASSFTGTGSGDEQFFGPGTRLTVL.

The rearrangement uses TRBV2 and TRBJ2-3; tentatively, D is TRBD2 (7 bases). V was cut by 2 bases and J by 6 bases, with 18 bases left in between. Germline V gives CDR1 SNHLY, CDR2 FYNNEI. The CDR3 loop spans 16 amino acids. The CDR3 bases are TGTGCCAGCAGTGAAAGAGGGGGGGGATCTGGTGATACGCAGTATTTT. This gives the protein CASSERGGGSGDTQYF.

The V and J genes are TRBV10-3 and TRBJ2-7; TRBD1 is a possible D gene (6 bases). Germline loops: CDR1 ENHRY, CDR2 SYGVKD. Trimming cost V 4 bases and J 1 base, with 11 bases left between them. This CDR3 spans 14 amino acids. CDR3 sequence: CAISAMDSSYEQYF. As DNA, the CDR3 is TGTGCCATCAGTGCTATGGACAGTTCCTACGAGCAGTACTTC.

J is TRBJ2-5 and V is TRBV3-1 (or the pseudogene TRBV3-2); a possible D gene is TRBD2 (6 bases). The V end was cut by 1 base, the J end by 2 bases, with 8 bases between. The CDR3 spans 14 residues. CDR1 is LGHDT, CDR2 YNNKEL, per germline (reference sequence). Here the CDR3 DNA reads TGTGCCAGCAGCCAAGGGCTAGCGCAAGAGACCCAGTACTTC. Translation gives CASSQGLAQETQYF.

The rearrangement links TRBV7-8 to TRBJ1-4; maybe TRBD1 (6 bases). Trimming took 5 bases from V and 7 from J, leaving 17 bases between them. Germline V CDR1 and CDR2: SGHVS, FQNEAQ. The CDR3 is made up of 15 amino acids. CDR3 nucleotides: TGTGCCAGCAGCACCAGGGGTGGGCTTGGTGAAAAACTGTTTTTT. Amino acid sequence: CASSTRGGLGEKLFF.

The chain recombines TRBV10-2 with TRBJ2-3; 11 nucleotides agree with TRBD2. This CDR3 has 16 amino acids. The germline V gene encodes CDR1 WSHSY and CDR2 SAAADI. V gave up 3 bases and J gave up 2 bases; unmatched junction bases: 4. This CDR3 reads CASSESSGGPTDTQYF. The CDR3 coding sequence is TGCGCCAGCAGTGAATCTAGCGGGGGGCCCACAGATACGCAGTATTTT.

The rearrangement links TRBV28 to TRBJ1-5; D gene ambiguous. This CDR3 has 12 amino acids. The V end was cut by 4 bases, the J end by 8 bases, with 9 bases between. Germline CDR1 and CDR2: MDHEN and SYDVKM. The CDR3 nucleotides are TGTGCCAGCAGTTCCTATACGAAGCCCCAGCATTTT. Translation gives CASSSYTKPQHF.

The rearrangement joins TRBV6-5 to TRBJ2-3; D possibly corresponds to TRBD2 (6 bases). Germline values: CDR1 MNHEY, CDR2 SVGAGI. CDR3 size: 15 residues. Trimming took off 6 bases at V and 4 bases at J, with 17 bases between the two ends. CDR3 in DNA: TGTGCCAGCAGCCGTTCAGATAGCGGCTCAGATACGCAGTATTTT. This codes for CASSRSDSGSDTQYF.

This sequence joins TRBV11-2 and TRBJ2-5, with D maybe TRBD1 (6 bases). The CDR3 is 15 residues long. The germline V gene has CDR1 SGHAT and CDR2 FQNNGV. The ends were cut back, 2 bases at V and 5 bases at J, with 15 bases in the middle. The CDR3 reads CASSLFFERGETQYF. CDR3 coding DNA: TGTGCCAGCAGCTTATTTTTCGAAAGGGGGGAGACCCAGTACTTC. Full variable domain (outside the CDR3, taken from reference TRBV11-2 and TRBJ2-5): EAGVAQSPRYKIIEKRQSVAFWCNPISGHATLYWYQQILGQGPKLLIQFQNNGVVDDSQLPKDRFSAERLKGVDSTLKIQPAKLEDSAVYLCASSLFFERGETQYFGPGTRLLVL.

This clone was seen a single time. CDR3 region: CASSERQGPYEQYF. The CDR3 region has the DNA TGCGCCAGCAGTGAACGACAGGGCCCCTACGAGCAGTACTTC. V and J are TRBV10-1 and TRBJ2-7; 7 bases line up with TRBD1. In germline, CDR1 is WNHNN, CDR2 SYGVQD (reference sequence). V shed 3 bases, J shed 2 bases, and the junction held 4 bases outside the gene matches. The CDR3 consists of 14 residues.

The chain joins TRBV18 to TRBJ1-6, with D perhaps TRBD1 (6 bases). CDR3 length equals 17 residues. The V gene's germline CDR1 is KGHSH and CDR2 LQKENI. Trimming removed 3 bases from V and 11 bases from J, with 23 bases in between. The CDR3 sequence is CASSPSTGLGSETPLHF. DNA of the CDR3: TGTGCCAGCTCACCCTCCACAGGGTTGGGTTCTGAGACACCCCTCCACTTT. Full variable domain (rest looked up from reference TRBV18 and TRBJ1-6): NAGVMQNPRHLVRRRGQEARLRCSPMKGHSHVYWYRQLPEEGLKFMVYLQKENIIDESGMPKERFSAEFPKEGPSILRIQQVVRGDSAAYFCASSPSTGLGSETPLHFGNGTRLTVT.

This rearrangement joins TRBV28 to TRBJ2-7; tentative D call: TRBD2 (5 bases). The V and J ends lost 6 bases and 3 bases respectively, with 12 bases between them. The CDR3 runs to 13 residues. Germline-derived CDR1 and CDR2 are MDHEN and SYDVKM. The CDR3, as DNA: TGTGCCAGCAGCCCAGGACTCCTCTACGAGCAGTACTTC. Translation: CASSPGLLYEQYF.

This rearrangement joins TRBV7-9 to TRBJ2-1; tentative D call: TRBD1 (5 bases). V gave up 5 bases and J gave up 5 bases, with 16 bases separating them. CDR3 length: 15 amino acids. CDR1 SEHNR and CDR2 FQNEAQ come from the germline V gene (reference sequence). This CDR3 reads CASSGVGTGHNEQFF. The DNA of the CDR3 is TGTGCCAGCAGCGGAGTAGGTACAGGACACAATGAGCAGTTCTTC.

DNA of the CDR3: TGTGCCAGCACCCCAAGGGCTAGCGGGGGTTACGAGCAGTACTTC. Protein product: CASTPRASGGYEQYF. The V call is TRBV27, the J call TRBJ2-7; 10 bases match TRBD2. Germline assignment: CDR1 MNHEY and CDR2 SMNVEV (reference sequence). The CDR3 loop spans 15 amino acids. V trimming: 7 bases; J trimming: 4 bases; junction bases outside the gene matches: 10.